This is a list of T cell receptor beta chains from one sample in a study of blood T cell repertoires in COVID-19. Data came from immunoSEQ multiplex PCR; TCRdb stores just in-frame clones and leaves some out. The sample includes some 46,000 clones, over 70% seen only once; the top ten take around 22%. Source material: peripheral blood. Receptors were obtained from a woman between 55 and 75 years old with acute or convalescent COVID-19. Each CDR3 is given with its conserved first and last residue. D genes are given only for firm matches. The size of a clone is reported for some rows only, either as once, few or many, or as a class for expanded clones.

size,D,V,J,CDR3,DNA
NA,NA,TRBV6-1,TRBJ2-7,CASSEALGGSYEQYF,TGTGCCAGCAGTGAAGCGCTGGGGGGCTCCTACGAGCAGTACTTC
NA,NA,TRBV6-5,TRBJ2-3,CASSYSIMPSGDTQYF,TGTGCCAGCAGTTACTCGATAATGCCGAGCGGAGATACGCAGTATTTT
NA,NA,TRBV25-1,TRBJ1-1,CASSEESGTEAFF,TGTGCCAGCAGTGAAGAATCAGGGACTGAAGCTTTCTTT
NA,NA,TRBV7-8,TRBJ1-3,CASSTWGGSSGNTIYF,TGTGCCAGCAGCACTTGGGGGGGGAGTTCAGGAAACACCATATATTTT
NA,NA,TRBV27,TRBJ2-7,CASSHRGASSYEQYF,TGTGCCAGCAGTCACCGTGGGGCGAGCTCCTACGAGCAGTACTTC
NA,NA,TRBV18,TRBJ2-2,CASSSNTGELFF,TGTGCCAGCTCATCTAACACCGGGGAGCTGTTTTTT
once,NA,TRBV6-5,TRBJ2-1,CASSYLGVNYNEQFF,TGTGCCAGCAGTTATTTAGGGGTTAATTACAATGAGCAGTTCTTC
NA,NA,TRBV7-8,TRBJ1-5,CASSPRGGGSNQPQHF,TGTGCCAGCAGCCCAAGGGGAGGCGGGAGCAATCAGCCCCAGCATTTT
NA,NA,TRBV10-1,TRBJ1-3,CASSEPDKTVGNTIYF,TGCGCCAGCAGTGAGCCAGACAAGACAGTTGGAAACACCATATATTTT
NA,TRBD1,TRBV4-3,TRBJ1-4,CASSTRQGEKLFF,TGCGCCAGCAGCACCCGACAGGGGGAAAAACTGTTTTTT
NA,NA,TRBV5-1,TRBJ1-5,CASSLSGDLNQPQHF,TGCGCCAGCAGCTTGAGCGGGGACCTCAATCAGCCCCAGCATTTT
NA,NA,TRBV30,TRBJ2-1,CAWRVKGGSYNEQFF,TGTGCCTGGAGGGTTAAGGGAGGATCCTACAATGAGCAGTTCTTC
once,TRBD2,TRBV7-9,TRBJ2-3,CASSLRDYRRGDTQYF,TGTGCCAGCAGCTTAAGGGACTATCGACGGGGGGATACGCAGTATTTT
NA,NA,TRBV24-1,TRBJ1-2,CATSGWGRTYGYTF,TGTGCCACCAGTGGTTGGGGGCGGACCTATGGCTACACCTTC
NA,TRBD1,TRBV5-1,TRBJ1-6,CASSFETGGGSPLHF,TGCGCCAGCAGCTTCGAGACAGGGGGTGGTTCACCCCTCCACTTT
NA,NA,TRBV6-5,TRBJ1-1,CASSPGGASTEAFF,TGTGCCAGCAGCCCGGGAGGGGCGAGCACTGAAGCTTTCTTT
NA,TRBD2,TRBV7-9,TRBJ2-2,CASSLVGLAAGELFF,TGTGCCAGCAGCTTAGTTGGACTAGCTGCCGGGGAGCTGTTTTTT
NA,TRBD2,TRBV7-2,TRBJ2-3,CASSPGSGGASTDTQYF,TGTGCCAGCAGCCCCGGTTCGGGGGGGGCCAGCACAGATACGCAGTATTTT
NA,NA,TRBV29-1,TRBJ1-4,CSVKGLSNEKLFF,TGCAGCGTAAAAGGACTGAGTAATGAAAAACTGTTTTTT
NA,NA,TRBV5-6,TRBJ1-2,CASSFTAGENYGYTF,TGTGCCAGCAGCTTTACGGCAGGGGAAAACTATGGCTACACCTTC
NA,NA,TRBV5-5,TRBJ2-4,CASSVRSNILAKNIQYF,TGTGCCAGCAGCGTCAGGTCCAACATATTAGCCAAAAACATTCAGTACTTC
NA,NA,TRBV19,TRBJ1-1,CASRTQGQSTEAFF,TGTGCCAGTAGGACACAGGGCCAATCCACTGAAGCTTTCTTT
NA,NA,TRBV6-1,TRBJ2-1,CASSNPGKNEQFF,TGTGCCAGCAGTAACCCAGGGAAAAATGAGCAGTTCTTC
NA,NA,TRBV7-2,TRBJ1-3,CASSLEGRSSGNTIYF,TGTGCCAGCAGCTTAGAGGGGAGGTCATCCGGAAACACCATATATTTT
once,NA,TRBV4-3,TRBJ1-2,CASSQDQGVNGYTF,TGCGCCAGCAGCCAAGATCAGGGTGTGAATGGCTACACCTTC
NA,TRBD1,TRBV4-1,TRBJ1-3,CASSQDPQGASISGGNTIYF,TGCGCCAGCAGCCAAGATCCCCAGGGGGCTTCCATCTCAGGTGGAAACACCATATATTTT
NA,NA,TRBV2,TRBJ2-2,CASSREGGAINGELFF,TGTGCCAGCAGTCGCGAGGGCGGGGCCATAAACGGGGAGCTGTTTTTT
NA,NA,TRBV3-1/TRBV3-2,TRBJ2-7,CASSQDRGYAQYF,TGTGCCAGCAGCCAAGATCGGGGGTATGCGCAGTACTTC
NA,NA,TRBV5-4,TRBJ1-1,CASSLDRVNTEAFF,TGTGCCAGCAGCTTGGACAGGGTGAACACTGAAGCTTTCTTT
many,NA,TRBV6-1,TRBJ2-1,CASSEPQSYNEQFF,TGTGCCAGCAGTGAGCCCCAGTCCTACAATGAGCAGTTCTTC